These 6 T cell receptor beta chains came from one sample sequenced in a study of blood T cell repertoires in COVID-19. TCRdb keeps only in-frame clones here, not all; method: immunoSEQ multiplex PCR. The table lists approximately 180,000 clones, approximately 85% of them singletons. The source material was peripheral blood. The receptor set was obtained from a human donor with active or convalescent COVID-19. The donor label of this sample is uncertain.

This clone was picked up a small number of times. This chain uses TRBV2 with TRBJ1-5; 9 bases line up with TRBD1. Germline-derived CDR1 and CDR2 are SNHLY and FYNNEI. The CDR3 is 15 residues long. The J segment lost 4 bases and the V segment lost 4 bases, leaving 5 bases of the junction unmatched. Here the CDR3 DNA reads TGTGCCAGCAGTGCCGGGACAGGGAAAAATCAGCCCCAGCATTTT. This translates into CASSAGTGKNQPQHF. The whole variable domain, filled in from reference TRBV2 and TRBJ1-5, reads EPEVTQTPSHQVTQMGQEVILRCVPISNHLYFYWYRQILGQKVEFLVSFYNNEISEKSEIFDDQFSVERPDGSNFTLKIRSTKLEDSAMYFCASSAGTGKNQPQHFGDGTRLSIL.

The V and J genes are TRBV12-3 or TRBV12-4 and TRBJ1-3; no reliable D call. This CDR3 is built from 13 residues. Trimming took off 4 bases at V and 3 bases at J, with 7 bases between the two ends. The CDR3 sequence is CASSYSFGNTIYF. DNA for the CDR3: TGTGCCAGCAGTTACAGTTTTGGAAACACCATATATTTT.

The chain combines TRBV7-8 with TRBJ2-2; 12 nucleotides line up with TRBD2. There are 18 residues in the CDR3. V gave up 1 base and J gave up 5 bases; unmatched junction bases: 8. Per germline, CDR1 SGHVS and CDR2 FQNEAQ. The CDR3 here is CASSLGASGRARTGELFF. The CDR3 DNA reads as TGTGCCAGCAGCTTAGGAGCTAGCGGGAGGGCCAGAACCGGGGAGCTGTTTTTT.

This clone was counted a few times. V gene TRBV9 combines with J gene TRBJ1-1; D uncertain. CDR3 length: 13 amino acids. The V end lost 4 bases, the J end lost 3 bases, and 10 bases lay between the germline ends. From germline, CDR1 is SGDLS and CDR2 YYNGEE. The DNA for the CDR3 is TGTGCCAGCAGCCCCCGGTTGGACACTGAAGCTTTCTTT. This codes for CASSPRLDTEAFF.

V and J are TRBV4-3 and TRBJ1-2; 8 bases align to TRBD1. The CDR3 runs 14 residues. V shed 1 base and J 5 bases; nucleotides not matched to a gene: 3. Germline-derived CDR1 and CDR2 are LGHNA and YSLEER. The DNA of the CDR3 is TGCGCCAGCAGCCAAGGTCGACAGGGGTATGGCTACACCTTC. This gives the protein CASSQGRQGYGYTF.

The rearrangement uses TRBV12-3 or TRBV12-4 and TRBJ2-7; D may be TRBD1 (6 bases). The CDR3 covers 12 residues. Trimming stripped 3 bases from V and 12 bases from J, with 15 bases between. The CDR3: CASSLDRDNRYF. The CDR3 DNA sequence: TGTGCCAGCAGTTTGGACCGGGACAATCGGTACTTC.